Listed below are T cell receptor beta chains from one sample, sequenced in a study of naive and memory T cell subsets. TCRdb processed the UMI-ligation and nested PCR reads anew with MiXCR; each CDR3 protein has one entry. The sample lists 29,000 or so distinct CDR3 sequences, roughly 10% occurring once. The sequenced sample was effector memory CD4+ T cells from blood. Receptors were obtained from a human donor in good health. CDR3s include the opening cysteine and the closing phenylalanine or tryptophan. D genes are given only for firm matches. Size is stated for part of the rows, as once, few or many counts, or as a class when the clone is expanded.

>few|TRBJ1-5|TRBV20-1|TRBD1
TGCAGTGCCCACCGGACAGGGAGTGGTCAGCCCCAGCATTTT
CSAHRTGSGQPQHF
>few|TRBJ1-2|TRBV5-4|TRBD1
TGTGCCAGCAGCCTTGACAGGGGCTATGGCTACACCTTC
CASSLDRGYGYTF
>many|TRBJ2-5|TRBV20-1|TRBD1
TGCAGTGCTCCCCGGACAGGGACAGAGACCCAGTACTTC
CSAPRTGTETQYF
>NA|TRBJ1-2|TRBV7-9|NA
TGTGCCAGCAGCTTAAACAGGGACTATGGCTACACCTTC
CASSLNRDYGYTF
>many|TRBJ2-7|TRBV2|TRBD2
TGTGCCAGTACTAGCGACTCCTACGAGCAGTACTTC
CASTSDSYEQYF
>NA|TRBJ1-6|TRBV2|NA
TGTGCCAGCAGTCGATTGAAAGGAACTTCACCCCTCCACTTT
CASSRLKGTSPLHF
>NA|TRBJ2-5|TRBV4-2|TRBD2
TGTGCCAGCAGCCATGTCAAGACTAGCGGAAAAGAGACCCAGTACTTC
CASSHVKTSGKETQYF
>few|TRBJ1-2|TRBV4-2|NA
TGTGCCAGCAGCCAAGATAGGGATGGTGGCTACACCTTC
CASSQDRDGGYTF
>NA|TRBJ1-2|TRBV27|TRBD1
TGTGCCAGCAGTTTATCGGACAGGGGTTATGGCTACACCTTC
CASSLSDRGYGYTF
>few|TRBJ2-5|TRBV5-1|TRBD2
TGCGCCAGCAGTTTCGGGGGGACGCAAGAGACCCAGTACTTC
CASSFGGTQETQYF
>few|TRBJ1-5|TRBV6-1|NA
TGTGCCAGCAAGGACTCCCTTAGCAATCAGCCCCAGCATTTT
CASKDSLSNQPQHF
>NA|TRBJ2-7|TRBV24-1|NA
TGTGCCACCAGTGATTTGGGGGACAAATCCTACGAGCAGTACTTC
CATSDLGDKSYEQYF
>few|TRBJ2-1|TRBV11-2|NA
TGTGCCAGCAGCCCAGGCCTGGGTTATGAGCAGTTCTTC
CASSPGLGYEQFF
>many|TRBJ1-5|TRBV6-6|NA
TGTGCCAGCAGTATTGACTATCAGCCCCAGCATTTT
CASSIDYQPQHF
>many|TRBJ2-3|TRBV3-1|NA
TGTGCCAGCAGTACGGACACAGATACGCAGTATTTT
CASSTDTDTQYF
>NA|TRBJ2-7|TRBV14|NA
TGTGCCAGCAGCCTATACGGGGCATACGAGCAGTACTTC
CASSLYGAYEQYF
>NA|TRBJ2-1|TRBV15|TRBD2
TGTGCCACCAGCTATAGGACTAGCGGACCCCCCTTC
CATSYRTSGPPF
>few|TRBJ2-3|TRBV11-2|TRBD2
TGTGCCAGCAGCCGGACTAGCGGGACAGATACGCAGTATTTT
CASSRTSGTDTQYF
>NA|TRBJ2-2|TRBV7-3|NA
TGTGCCAGCAGCTTATCCGGGGATCTTACCGGGGAGCTGTTTTTT
CASSLSGDLTGELFF
>many|TRBJ2-1|TRBV20-1|NA
TGCAGTGCTAGAGCACGGCTAATCAACAATGAGCAGTTCTTC
CSARARLINNEQFF
>few|TRBJ2-1|TRBV19|TRBD2
TGTGCCAGTAGTGAGGCGGGGGCCTACAATGAGCAGTTCTTC
CASSEAGAYNEQFF
>many|TRBJ2-7|TRBV7-2|TRBD1
TGTGCCAGCACCTCGACAGGGGCCACCTACGAGCAGTACTTC
CASTSTGATYEQYF
>few|TRBJ1-5|TRBV20-1|TRBD1
TGCAGTGCTAGAGAGGACAGGGCAAGCGGTCAGCCCCAGCATTTT
CSAREDRASGQPQHF
>many|TRBJ1-2|TRBV2|NA
TGTGCCACTACGTCAGGGGAAGACTATGGCTACACCTTC
CATTSGEDYGYTF
>NA|TRBJ1-2|TRBV12-3/TRBV12-4|TRBD1
TGTGCCAGCAGTTCATCGGACAGGGGCGGCTATGGCTACACCTTC
CASSSSDRGGYGYTF
>medium-sized|TRBJ2-5|TRBV4-1|NA
TGCGCCAGCAGCCAAACAGGCTCCCAGGGGACCCAGTACTTC
CASSQTGSQGTQYF
>few|TRBJ2-1|TRBV27|TRBD1
TGTGCCAGCAGTCCGGGGACAGGCAATGAGCAGTTCTTC
CASSPGTGNEQFF
>many|TRBJ1-3|TRBV7-2|NA
TGTGCCAGCAGCAATGGAAACACCATATATTTT
CASSNGNTIYF
>few|TRBJ2-7|TRBV30|NA
TGTGCCTGGAGCAGGGATGGGGTCTCCTACGAGCAGTACTTC
CAWSRDGVSYEQYF
>medium-sized|TRBJ1-1|TRBV6-2/TRBV6-3|NA
TGTGCCAGCAGTTTACAAGGGAACGCTGAAGCTTTCTTT
CASSLQGNAEAFF
>few|TRBJ2-3|TRBV14|NA
TGTGCCAGCAGCCAAGAGGTCCGCACCCACACAGATACGCAGTATTTT
CASSQEVRTHTDTQYF
>NA|TRBJ1-4|TRBV25-1|NA
TGTGCCAGCAGTGAAAGAACAGGGAATGAAAAACTGTTTTTT
CASSERTGNEKLFF
>many|TRBJ1-4|TRBV29-1|NA
TGCAGCGTTCTCTTCGACCCTACGGATAGTGAAAAACTGTTTTTT
CSVLFDPTDSEKLFF
>NA|TRBJ2-7|TRBV28|NA
TGTGCCAGCAGTTCGGACATGGACGGTTGGGGCGAGCAGTACTTC
CASSSDMDGWGEQYF
>few|TRBJ1-5|TRBV27|NA
TGTGCCAGCAGCTCGGATGGGAACGGGGTACGTCAGCCCCAGCATTTT
CASSSDGNGVRQPQHF
>few|TRBJ1-3|TRBV12-3/TRBV12-4|NA
TGTGCCAGCAGTCCCTCGATCTCTGGAAACACCATATATTTT
CASSPSISGNTIYF
>many|TRBJ2-5|TRBV5-5|NA
TGTGCCAGCAGCCGGCGAGACTACCAAGAGACCCAGTACTTC
CASSRRDYQETQYF
>NA|TRBJ1-1|TRBV12-3/TRBV12-4|NA
TGTGCCAGCAGCCCTCAGGCTGGATACACTGAAGCTTTCTTT
CASSPQAGYTEAFF
>NA|TRBJ2-1|TRBV20-1|TRBD1
TGCAGTGCTAAGGGACAGGGGAGGTATGAGCAGTTCTTC
CSAKGQGRYEQFF
>few|TRBJ1-1|TRBV6-6|NA
TGTGCCAGCAGCCAGGGCAGCAAGAACACTGAAGCTTTCTTT
CASSQGSKNTEAFF
>NA|TRBJ2-2|TRBV7-9|TRBD2
TGTGCCAGCAGCATCGGACTAGCGGGCCGAAGCGGGGAGCTGTTTTTT
CASSIGLAGRSGELFF
>many|TRBJ2-7|TRBV20-1|NA
TGCAGTGCTAGAGATCCGACTAGTATCTACGAGCAGTACTTC
CSARDPTSIYEQYF